This T cell receptor (beta chain) was sequenced in a study of cytomegalovirus exposure and HLA in healthy donors. As concerns this clone: The antigen is undetermined.

Nominally healthy donors provided the samples, though records likely missed some immune exposures. The primer mix had 60 Vbeta and 13 Jbeta primers. Clones were read by immunoSEQ multiplex PCR, and TCRdb kept only the in-frame ones, dropping some. The top ten clones hold roughly 10% of a sample with 60,000 to 90,000 clones, about 73% of them seen once. Study-wide findings and caveats: Later analysis indicated greater clonal expansion among HLA-associated TCR beta chains than among equally common other chains. Several of the most significant clusters appeared, in a later analysis, to be linked to common viral pathogens. Specificity for CMV antigens was confirmed in vitro for a few of the CMV-associated chains.

Germline CDR1 and CDR2: GTSNPN and SVGIG (reference sequence). Trimming cost V 4 bases and J 6 bases, with 14 bases left between them. CDR3 length equals 13 residues. This sequence originates from a woman between 45 and 60 years old in good health and CMV-seropositive. The material sequenced was PBMCs. V is TRBV30 and J is TRBJ2-3; D is undetermined. CDR3 in DNA: TGTGCCTGGAATCTCGTCGCCGCGGATACGCAGTATTTT. This codes for CAWNLVAADTQYF.